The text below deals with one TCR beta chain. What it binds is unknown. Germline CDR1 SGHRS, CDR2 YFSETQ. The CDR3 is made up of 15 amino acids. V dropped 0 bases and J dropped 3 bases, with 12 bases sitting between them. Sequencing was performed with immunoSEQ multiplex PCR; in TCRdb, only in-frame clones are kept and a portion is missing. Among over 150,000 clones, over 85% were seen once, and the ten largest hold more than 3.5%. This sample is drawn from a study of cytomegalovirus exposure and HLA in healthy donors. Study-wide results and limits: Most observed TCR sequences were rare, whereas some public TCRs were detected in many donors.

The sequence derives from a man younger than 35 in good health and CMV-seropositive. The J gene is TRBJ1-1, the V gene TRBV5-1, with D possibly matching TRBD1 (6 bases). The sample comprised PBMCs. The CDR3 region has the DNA TGCGCCAGCAGCTTGGGGGCAGGGGCGGACACTGAAGCTTTCTTT. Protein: CASSLGAGADTEAFF.